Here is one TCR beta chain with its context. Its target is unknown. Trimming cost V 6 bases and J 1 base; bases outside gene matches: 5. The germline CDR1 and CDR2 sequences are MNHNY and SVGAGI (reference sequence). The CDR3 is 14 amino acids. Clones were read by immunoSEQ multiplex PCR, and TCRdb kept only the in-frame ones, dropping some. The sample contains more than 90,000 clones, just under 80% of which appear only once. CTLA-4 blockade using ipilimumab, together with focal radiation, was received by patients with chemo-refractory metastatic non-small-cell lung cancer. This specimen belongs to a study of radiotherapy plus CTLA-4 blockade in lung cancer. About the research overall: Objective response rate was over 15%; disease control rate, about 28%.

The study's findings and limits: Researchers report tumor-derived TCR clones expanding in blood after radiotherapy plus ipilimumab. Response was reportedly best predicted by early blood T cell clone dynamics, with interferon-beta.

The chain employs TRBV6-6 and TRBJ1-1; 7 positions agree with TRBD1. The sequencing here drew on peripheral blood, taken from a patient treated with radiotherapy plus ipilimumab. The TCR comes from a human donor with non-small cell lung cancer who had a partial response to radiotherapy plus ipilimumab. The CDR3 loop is CASRDGTANTEAFF. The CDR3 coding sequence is TGTGCCAGCAGGGACGGGACAGCGAACACTGAAGCTTTCTTT.